The rows below give T cell receptor beta chains drawn from one sample of a study of regulatory T cells in long-lasting Graves disease. MiXCR, applied by TCRdb to the multiplex PCR reads, yields one record per CDR3 protein. The sample lists approximately 350,000 distinct CDR3 sequences; around 15% were seen once. These same data were also listed under a study on T cells in Graves' hyperthyroidism and ophthalmopathy.

The sample in question was peripheral blood mononuclear cells (PBMCs), obtained at new diagnosis, from a patient treated with antithyroid drugs. Receptors were obtained from a woman under 30 with Graves disease. CDR3s include the opening cysteine and the closing phenylalanine or tryptophan. The D gene is left open where the match is weak. Only some rows state a clone size, as once, few, many or a class for expanded clones.

clone_size: .; j_call: TRBJ2-7; d_call: .; v_call: TRBV4-2; cdr3_aa: CASSQEMSEPYEQYF; cdr3_nt: TGTGCCAGCAGCCAAGAAATGTCAGAGCCCTACGAGCAGTACTTC
clone_size: few; j_call: TRBJ2-1; d_call: .; v_call: TRBV19; cdr3_aa: CASTSAVGASYNEQFF; cdr3_nt: TGTGCCAGTACCTCTGCCGTTGGGGCTTCCTACAATGAGCAGTTCTTC
clone_size: .; j_call: TRBJ2-2; d_call: .; v_call: TRBV6-1; cdr3_aa: CASKAGRTGELFF; cdr3_nt: TGTGCCAGCAAGGCAGGGCGGACCGGGGAGCTGTTTTTT
clone_size: many; j_call: TRBJ2-1; d_call: .; v_call: TRBV11-2; cdr3_aa: CASRSPGRLDNEQFF; cdr3_nt: TGTGCCAGCAGATCCCCCGGGAGACTCGACAATGAGCAGTTCTTC
clone_size: many; j_call: TRBJ2-2; d_call: TRBD2; v_call: TRBV10-3; cdr3_aa: CAISTSGKSTGELFF; cdr3_nt: TGTGCCATCAGTACTAGCGGGAAGAGCACCGGGGAGCTGTTTTTT
clone_size: many; j_call: TRBJ1-1; d_call: .; v_call: TRBV2; cdr3_aa: CASSELFAGNTEAFF; cdr3_nt: TGTGCCAGCAGCGAACTTTTTGCGGGTAACACTGAAGCTTTCTTT
clone_size: .; j_call: TRBJ2-1; d_call: TRBD1; v_call: TRBV5-6; cdr3_aa: CASTDRVSHSYNEQFF; cdr3_nt: TGTGCCAGCACCGACAGGGTTTCCCACTCCTACAATGAGCAGTTCTTC
clone_size: many; j_call: TRBJ2-7; d_call: .; v_call: TRBV12-3/TRBV12-4; cdr3_aa: CASSSRGAPPYEQYF; cdr3_nt: TGTGCCAGCAGTTCTAGGGGGGCGCCCCCCTACGAGCAGTACTTC
clone_size: many; j_call: TRBJ2-5; d_call: TRBD2; v_call: TRBV18; cdr3_aa: CASSPSSYSGANQETQYF; cdr3_nt: TGTGCCAGCTCACCCAGTTCATACAGCGGGGCCAACCAAGAGACCCAGTACTTC
clone_size: many; j_call: TRBJ2-7; d_call: .; v_call: TRBV5-1; cdr3_aa: CASSLGYQYEQYF; cdr3_nt: TGCGCCAGCAGCTTGGGATACCAATACGAGCAGTACTTC
clone_size: many; j_call: TRBJ1-6; d_call: TRBD1; v_call: TRBV2; cdr3_aa: CASRRTGTETSPLHF; cdr3_nt: TGTGCCAGCAGGAGAACCGGGACAGAAACCTCACCCCTCCACTTT
clone_size: many; j_call: TRBJ2-4; d_call: .; v_call: TRBV2; cdr3_aa: CASSEMGVGDIQYF; cdr3_nt: TGTGCCAGCAGTGAAATGGGGGTAGGGGACATTCAGTACTTC
clone_size: many; j_call: TRBJ2-2; d_call: .; v_call: TRBV2; cdr3_aa: CASSDGWGIAGELFF; cdr3_nt: TGTGCCAGCAGTGATGGTTGGGGGATCGCCGGGGAGCTGTTTTTT
clone_size: .; j_call: TRBJ1-6; d_call: .; v_call: TRBV20-1; cdr3_aa: CSARTVFYNSPLHF; cdr3_nt: TGCAGTGCTAGGACAGTCTTTTATAATTCACCCCTCCACTTT
clone_size: .; j_call: TRBJ2-6; d_call: .; v_call: TRBV9; cdr3_aa: CASTRGAFSGANVLTF; cdr3_nt: TGTGCCAGCACCAGGGGGGCTTTTTCTGGGGCCAACGTCCTGACTTTC